Below are 10 T cell receptor beta chains sequenced from a single sample in a study of blood T cell repertoires in COVID-19. Assay: immunoSEQ multiplex PCR; the TCRdb copy retains only in-frame clones and omits some. The sample gives about 180,000 clones, roughly 86% of which show up once; under 3% is in the top ten. Sequencing input: peripheral blood. The receptors stem from a woman between 25 and 40 years old with active or convalescent COVID-19.

In the case of this clone: The germline gene is not matched at one end of the junction; a read error may be the cause. The chain has TRBV5-4 and TRBJ1-2; maybe TRBD1 (6 bases). This CDR3 has 14 amino acids. CDR1 and CDR2 from the germline V gene are SGHNT and YYREEE (reference sequence). The CDR3: CASSLDRLKYGYTF. Here the CDR3 DNA reads TGTGCCAGCAGTTTGGACAGATTAAAATATGGCTACACCTTC.

This clone was detected only once. The chain uses TRBV19 and TRBJ1-2; TRBD1 aligns across 8 bases. The CDR3 contains 16 residues. CDR1 LNHDA and CDR2 SQIVND come from the germline V gene (reference sequence). J lost 2 bases, V lost 2 bases, and 7 bases had no gene match. The CDR3 DNA is TGTGCCAGTAGTATACTACAGGGGGAGGCCAACTATGGCTACACCTTC. It specifies CASSILQGEANYGYTF. Based on the CDR3 plus reference TRBV19 and TRBJ1-2, the full variable domain is DGGITQSPKYLFRKEGQNVTLSCEQNLNHDAMYWYRQDPGQGLRLIYYSQIVNDFQKGDIAEGYSVSREKKESFPLTVTSAQKNPTAFYLCASSILQGEANYGYTFGSGTRLTVV.

The chain has TRBV28 and TRBJ2-1; tentative D call: TRBD2 (6 bases). The CDR3 loop spans 12 amino acids. Trimming removed 4 bases from V and 9 bases from J, with 10 bases in between. In germline, CDR1 is MDHEN, CDR2 SYDVKM. DNA for the CDR3: TGTGCCAGCAGTTCAGCCGGGAGTGAGCAGTTCTTC. It yields the protein CASSSAGSEQFF.

This clone was observed a single time. This sequence joins TRBV11-2 and TRBJ2-6, with TRBD1 identical over 10 bases. Per the germline V gene, CDR1 is SGHAT and CDR2 is FQNNGV. V dropped 6 bases and J dropped 1; count of bases not matched to a gene: 9. This CDR3 has 18 amino acids. CDR3 DNA: TGTGCCAGCAGGAGACCGGGACAGGGGATATCTGGGGCCAACGTCCTGACTTTC. It encodes CASRRPGQGISGANVLTF.

V is TRBV3-1 (or the pseudogene TRBV3-2) and J is TRBJ1-1; tentative D call: TRBD1 (6 bases). The CDR3 extends over 14 amino acids. The germline V and J ends were trimmed by 3 bases and 10 bases, with 18 bases remaining between them. Germline CDR1 and CDR2: LGHDT and YNNKEL (reference sequence). The CDR3 nucleotides read TGTGCCAGCAGCCAGGGGGCCGGTACCTTTGGAGCTTTCTTT. Protein product: CASSQGAGTFGAFF.

J is TRBJ1-1 and V is TRBV11-2, with 7 bases identical to TRBD1. The germline V gene encodes CDR1 SGHAT and CDR2 FQNNGV. The CDR3 length is 13 residues. The V gene end was trimmed by 5 bases and the J gene end by 4 bases; junction bases not matched to a gene: 4. The CDR3 DNA sequence: TGTGCCAGCAGCAACGACAGGGCCACTGAAGCTTTCTTT. Its protein product is CASSNDRATEAFF.

This clone has only one observation. The V call is TRBV3-1 (or the pseudogene TRBV3-2), the J call TRBJ2-5; D may be TRBD2 (5 bases). Per the germline V gene, CDR1 is LGHDT and CDR2 is YNNKEL (reference sequence). There are 12 residues in the CDR3. V was cut by 1 base and J by 7 bases, with 7 bases left in between. The CDR3 nucleotides read TGTGCCAGCAGCCAAGGCGAGGGGACCCAGTACTTC. Encoded protein: CASSQGEGTQYF.

For the CDR3, the DNA is TGTGCCAGCAGCTTGCCGAAAGGATCAGGTGCTAACTATGGCTACACCTTC. Its translation: CASSLPKGSGANYGYTF. The chain recombines TRBV5-6 with TRBJ1-2, with D unresolved. CDR1 SGHDT and CDR2 YYEEEE come from the germline V gene. The CDR3 covers 17 residues. The germline V and J ends were trimmed by 1 base and 0 bases, with 16 bases remaining between them.

The V call is TRBV4-2, the J call TRBJ2-1; no firm D call. CDR1 LGHNA and CDR2 YNFKEQ come from the germline V gene. V was clipped by 5 bases and J by 0 bases, with 8 bases between them. CDR3 size: 14 residues. The CDR3 DNA reads TGTGCCAGCAGCATACATCGCTCCTACAATGAGCAGTTCTTC. It yields the protein CASSIHRSYNEQFF.

The V gene is TRBV9, the J gene TRBJ1-2, with TRBD1 matching 9 bases. The V and J ends lost 0 bases and 4 bases, in that order; junction bases with no gene match: 4. This CDR3 spans 15 amino acids. Looked up from germline, CDR1 is SGDLS and CDR2 is YYNGEE. The CDR3 spells CASSVAPTGGYGYTF. CDR3 in DNA: TGTGCCAGCAGCGTAGCTCCGACAGGGGGCTATGGCTACACCTTC.